Sequencing of this T cell receptor beta chain was carried out in a study of human T cells and chemical hapten exposure. Across the whole study: On approximately 2 cm by approximately 2 cm of upper inner arm skin, sensitization was performed with 2% DPC. Whole-study results and caveats: PT1 expanded TCR numbers tracked positively with patch test score. DPC sensitization did not alter TCRs above 1 in 1000 frequency.

This clonotype was seen a handful of times. Its target is not known. TCRdb passed the RACE reads through MiXCR, listing each CDR3 protein once. The sample gives more than 80,000 distinct CDR3 sequences, 11% of which show up once; around 3.1% is in the top ten. Time point: pre-sensitization, week 0. Indicated treatment: therapeutic diphenylcyclopropenone sensitization with weekly scalp DPC. Specimen: whole blood, collected in connection with sensitization to the hapten diphenylcyclopropenone (DPC). The clonotype originates from a woman aged 60-70 years with alopecia areata. Some clones in this sample may be carry-over from other donors' samples.

The CDR3 DNA follows: TGCGCCAGCAGCTACAGGGTTGCGAGCACCGGGGAGCTGTTTTTT. Protein product: CASSYRVASTGELFF. The J gene is TRBJ2-2, the V gene TRBV5-1; the D gene is possibly TRBD1 (6 bases). V was cut by 3 bases and J by 4 bases, with 13 bases left in between. CDR1 is SGHRS and CDR2 is YFSETQ in the germline V gene. The CDR3 has 15 amino acids.